This T cell receptor beta chain came from a study of T cell responses to AZD1222 COVID-19 vaccine. This table comes from immunoSEQ multiplex PCR, and its TCRdb copy is limited to in-frame clones, with some not included. The data show 90,000 to 130,000 clones, about four fifths seen once. The CDR3 spans 13 residues. Per germline, CDR1 MNHEY and CDR2 SVGAGI. The V end was cut by 6 bases, the J end by 1 base, with 9 bases between. Study-level points and caveats: Scientists sampled the repertoires only once the peak T cell response had passed. The CD4 TCRs associated with vaccination extended across spike and predominated at 160-218 and 743-854.

This clone was seen only once. The target antigen is unknown. This chain joins TRBV6-5 and TRBJ1-2; TRBD1 might be the D (5 bases). Sequencing used peripheral blood, obtained on day 0 of AZD1222 vaccination. The sequence derives from an adult in good health. CDR3 sequence (DNA): TGTGCCAGCAGGCCTCAGGGTAACTATGGCTACACCTTC. Amino acid sequence: CASRPQGNYGYTF.